This TCR beta chain was sequenced during a study of T-cell memory formation after mild COVID-19. TCRdb redid the calling of the 5' RACE reads with MiXCR, one entry per CDR3 protein. The data show 150,000 to 200,000 distinct CDR3 sequences, about a third seen once. As regards this clonotype: Its antigen remains unknown.

Study-level points and caveats: Clones shrinking between day 15 and 85 showed a balanced CD4/CD8 split, and those that grew later tilted toward CD4+.

The TCR comes from an adult woman who had mild COVID-19 (a few samples of this study predate the infection). Cell type and time point are not known. The source material was PBMCs or a T cell subset sorted from them (not recorded which).

The CDR3 is CSVQRGQGVINYGYTF. CDR3 in DNA: TGCAGTGTCCAGAGGGGACAGGGGGTAATTAACTATGGCTACACCTTC. The genes are TRBV20-1 and TRBJ1-2, with 11 bases fitting TRBD1. The V segment lost 7 bases and the J segment 1 base; nucleotides outside the gene matches: 11. The CDR3 runs 16 residues. Germline CDR1 DFQATT, CDR2 SNEGSKA (reference sequence).